This T cell receptor beta chain appears in the sequencing data of a study of T cells after yellow fever vaccination. Study results and limitations: CD4 and CD8 compartments shared a small share of clonotypes.

The 5'RACE template-switching step produced TCR cDNA and added a universal primer site and UMIs. TCRdb recomputed calls from the 5' RACE reads with MiXCR, one row per CDR3 protein. Seen here are under 550,000 distinct CDR3 sequences, just over 20% observed once, and the top ten hold approximately 15%. This clonotype was seen only a few times. Its antigen is unidentified. Per germline, CDR1 MNHEY and CDR2 SMNVEV (reference sequence). CDR3 size: 15 residues. V gave up 5 bases and J gave up 2 bases, with 10 bases separating them. The receptor comes from a young man who received the YFV17D yellow fever vaccine. The material sequenced was PBMCs, taken about 20 days after the first yellow fever vaccination. This chain connects TRBV27 to TRBJ2-6, with D hard to call. CDR3 amino acids: CASSGLAAGANVLTF. Written as DNA, the CDR3 is TGTGCCAGCAGTGGATTGGCTGCTGGGGCCAACGTCCTGACTTTC.